Listed here are 13 T cell receptor beta chains from one sample, sequenced in a study of post-analysis software for immune sequencing data. Whole-study results and caveats: Patients had higher frequencies than controls of five TRBV segments, including TRBV5-6, TRBV5-1 and TRBV20-1.

Built from TCR beta cDNA, the libraries had unique molecular identifiers in them. TCRdb processed the PCR reads anew with MiXCR; each CDR3 protein has one entry. This table holds fewer than 850,000 distinct CDR3 sequences, less than 35% found once. These receptors have no identified antigens. The sequencing input was blood. Receptors originate from a girl between 10 and 17 years old with multiple sclerosis.

The rearrangement links TRBV15 to TRBJ2-1, with a tentative D call TRBD1 (5 bases). Trimming pared 4 bases from V and 7 bases from J, leaving 11 bases between. This CDR3 region has 13 residues. Germline V lookup: CDR1 LNHNV, CDR2 YYDKDF (reference sequence). For the CDR3, the DNA is TGTGCCACCAGCATTCGACAGTTAAATGAGCAGTTCTTC. This codes for CATSIRQLNEQFF. Looking up the rest from reference TRBV15 and TRBJ2-1 gives the full variable domain: DAMVIQNPRYQVTQFGKPVTLSCSQTLNHNVMYWYQQKSSQAPKLLFHYYDKDFNNEADTPDNFQSRRPNTSFCFLDIRSPGLGDTAMYLCATSIRQLNEQFFGPGTRLTVL.

This clonotype showed up just a few times. The chain couples TRBV28 to TRBJ2-5; maybe TRBD2 (6 bases). V was shortened by 8 bases and J by 0 bases, with 16 bases between the two germline ends. The CDR3 covers 15 residues. Germline V CDR1 and CDR2: MDHEN, SYDVKM. The CDR3 DNA is TGTGCCAGCCTCATCGCCGGGAGCTACCAAGAGACCCAGTACTTC. Protein sequence: CASLIAGSYQETQYF.

This clonotype showed up just a few times. The chain carries TRBV5-1 and TRBJ1-1, with 7 bases matching TRBD1. The CDR3 has 16 residues. From germline, CDR1 is SGHRS and CDR2 YFSETQ. Trimming took 4 bases from V and 7 from J; bases not matched to a gene: 16. CDR3 residues: CASSPGWTQGRSEAFF. For the CDR3, the DNA is TGCGCCAGCAGCCCTGGTTGGACACAGGGGAGGAGTGAAGCTTTCTTT.

The sample holds a few counts of this clonotype. The genes are TRBV6-1 and TRBJ2-7; TRBD1 might be the D (6 bases). V was shortened by 6 bases and J by 7 bases, with 28 bases between the two germline ends. Germline loops: CDR1 MNHNS, CDR2 SASEGT. The CDR3 length is 17 residues. The chain's CDR3 is CASRFGSTGSGYNEQYF. CDR3 bases: TGTGCCAGCAGATTCGGGTCTACAGGGTCAGGCTACAATGAGCAGTACTTC.

The rearrangement joins TRBV11-2 to TRBJ1-2, with 10 positions matching TRBD1. There are 16 residues in the CDR3. The ends lost 4 bases at V and 2 bases at J; junction bases unmatched: 7. Per germline, CDR1 SGHAT and CDR2 FQNNGV. The CDR3 DNA is TGTGCCAGCAGCTCATCCGGGGGACAGGGGAACTATGGCTACACCTTC. Translation: CASSSSGGQGNYGYTF.

Only a few counts were recorded for this clonotype. The chain has TRBV5-8 and TRBJ2-7, with D unclear. Germline CDR1 reads SGHTS; CDR2 reads YDEGEE. The V and J ends lost 0 bases and 2 bases respectively, with 12 bases between them. CDR3 size: 15 residues. CDR3 sequence: CASSLVAQNTYEQYF. CDR3 in DNA: TGTGCCAGCAGCTTGGTGGCGCAGAATACCTACGAGCAGTACTTC.

This sequence joins TRBV24-1 and TRBJ2-5, with a weak D call TRBD1 (6 bases). Germline V gene lookup returns CDR1 KGHDR and CDR2 SFDVKD. The CDR3 sequence is 12 residues long. Trimming left V 4 bases short and J 11 bases short, with 13 bases between. CDR3 sequence reads: CATSDLRGLQYF. CDR3 nucleotide sequence: TGTGCCACCAGTGACCTCAGGGGCCTGCAGTACTTC.

This clonotype was detected only a few times. This sequence joins TRBV9 and TRBJ1-2; perhaps TRBD1 as D (6 bases). V was pared by 3 bases and J by 3 bases, with 9 bases between. CDR3 length: 13 amino acids. Germline loops: CDR1 SGDLS, CDR2 YYNGEE. CDR3 coding DNA: TGTGCCAGCAGCGCAGGGGATCACTATGGCTACACCTTC. Amino acids: CASSAGDHYGYTF.

The chain uses TRBV20-1 and TRBJ1-2, with 7 bases aligning to TRBD1. J was trimmed by 3 bases and V by 5 bases; bases with no gene match: 12. Per germline, CDR1 DFQATT and CDR2 SNEGSKA (reference sequence). The CDR3 extends over 15 amino acids. The CDR3 reads CSALNTGDGDYGYTF. CDR3 DNA: TGCAGTGCTCTAAACACAGGGGACGGAGACTATGGCTACACCTTC.

Concerning this clonotype itself: Given a much more abundant clone one base away, this may be a read error. This sequence joins TRBV10-3 and TRBJ2-5; weak D call: TRBD1 (6 bases). The closer fit of TRBJ2-7 to the DNA end suggests the J call may be wrong. The CDR3 spans 11 residues. Germline CDR1 and CDR2: ENHRY and SYGVKD. The CDR3 region has the DNA TGTGCCATCGGTGTAGGGGGCGAGCAGTACTTC. It specifies CAIGVGGEQYF.

The chain joins TRBV6-5 to TRBJ1-3; D is perhaps TRBD1 (5 bases). Germline-derived CDR1 and CDR2 are MNHEY and SVGAGI. V shed 5 bases and J shed 3 bases, with 14 bases lying between them. The CDR3 is 15 residues long. The CDR3 protein is CASSARVIVGNTIYF. The CDR3 region has the DNA TGTGCCAGCAGTGCCAGGGTAATAGTTGGAAACACCATATATTTT.

In this sample, this clonotype turned up once. This chain uses TRBV28 with TRBJ2-3, with 9 nucleotides matching TRBD2. Per germline, CDR1 MDHEN and CDR2 SYDVKM. With V trimmed by 3 bases and J by 2 bases, 6 bases remained unmatched. The CDR3 has 16 residues. CDR3 DNA: TGTGCCAGCAGTTTCGCGGGGGGGCCGGTCACAGATACGCAGTATTTT. Translating it yields CASSFAGGPVTDTQYF.

To note about this clonotype: A read error is possible here, since a much larger clone lies one base away. The genes are TRBV4-3 and TRBJ2-7; D not certain. There are 14 residues in the CDR3. CDR1 is LGHNA and CDR2 is YSLEER in the germline V gene. The germline V and J ends were trimmed by 1 base and 7 bases, with 14 bases remaining between them. The CDR3 region is CASSQVFQYNEQYF. As DNA, the CDR3 is TGCGCCAGCAGCCAAGTATTCCAATACAATGAGCAGTACTTC.